Listed below are T cell receptor beta chains from one sample, sequenced in a study of cytomegalovirus exposure and HLA in healthy donors. Repertoires were generated with immunoSEQ multiplex PCR, while TCRdb's copy carries only in-frame clones and drops some. Of 210,000 or so clones detected, 60% to 80% appear once; the ten largest clones hold 1.5% to 2%. The sample comprised PBMCs. All receptors derive from a man aged 18 to 35 in good health and CMV-seronegative. The CDR3 runs from the conserved cysteine through the conserved F or W. D genes are given only for firm matches. Some rows mark clone size as missing; the rest say once, few, many or name a class of expanded clone.

TRBV25-1,TRBJ1-4,.,.,CASSEYHQQGVKDEKLFF,TGTGCCAGCAGTGAATATCACCAACAGGGTGTTAAAGATGAAAAACTGTTTTTT
TRBV11-3,TRBJ2-2,once,TRBD2,CASSISRGGAGARELFF,TGTGCCAGCAGCATCAGCCGCGGGGGAGCCGGGGCGCGGGAGCTGTTTTTT
TRBV30,TRBJ2-7,.,.,CAWSVGHYEQYF,TGTGCCTGGAGTGTTGGACACTACGAGCAGTACTTC
TRBV4-2,TRBJ1-1,.,.,CASSTGTAGRSTEAFF,TGTGCCAGCAGCACCGGAACGGCAGGGCGAAGCACTGAAGCTTTCTTT
TRBV13,TRBJ1-2,.,.,CASSRSLSNYGYTF,TGTGCCAGCAGCCGAAGCCTGTCTAACTATGGCTACACCTTC
TRBV5-6,TRBJ2-1,.,TRBD1,CASSLEGTGVNEQFF,TGTGCCAGCAGCTTGGAAGGGACAGGCGTCAATGAGCAGTTCTTC
TRBV27,TRBJ2-7,.,.,CASSLTGLGEQYF,TGTGCCAGCAGTTTAACAGGGTTGGGCGAGCAGTACTTC
TRBV7-2,TRBJ2-3,.,.,CASSSPNREDTQYF,TGTGCCAGCAGCTCTCCCAACAGGGAGGATACGCAGTATTTT
TRBV7-9,TRBJ2-7,.,TRBD1,CASSLVGDRSYEQYF,TGTGCCAGCAGCTTAGTGGGGGACAGATCCTACGAGCAGTACTTC
TRBV19,TRBJ1-1,.,.,CASNRGGLMNTEAFF,TGTGCCAGTAATAGGGGGGGCCTCATGAACACTGAAGCTTTCTTT
TRBV4-3,TRBJ2-6,few,TRBD1,CASSQVPDRAWASGANVLTF,TGCGCCAGCAGCCAAGTCCCGGACAGGGCGTGGGCGTCTGGGGCCAACGTCCTGACTTTC
TRBV30,TRBJ1-1,.,.,CAWSVQGFGTEAFF,TGTGCCTGGAGTGTCCAGGGATTCGGCACTGAAGCTTTCTTT
TRBV5-1,TRBJ2-3,.,TRBD2,CASSFTTSPQF,TGCGCCAGCAGCTTTACGACTAGCCCCCAGTTT
TRBV5-5,TRBJ1-4,few,.,CASSEAGAVNEKLFF,TGTGCCAGCAGCGAAGCAGGGGCCGTTAATGAAAAACTGTTTTTT
TRBV11-3,TRBJ2-5,.,TRBD2,CASSLATSGSRETQYF,TGTGCCAGCAGCTTAGCCACTAGCGGTTCCCGTGAGACCCAGTACTTC
TRBV5-1,TRBJ1-4,.,.,CASSLQAATNEKLFF,TGCGCCAGCAGCTTGCAGGCTGCAACTAATGAAAAACTGTTTTTT
TRBV7-3,TRBJ2-2,once,TRBD1,CASSLQGASNTGELFF,TGTGCCAGCAGCTTACAGGGGGCATCGAACACCGGGGAGCTGTTTTTT
TRBV5-4,TRBJ2-5,.,TRBD1,CASSLGTGEETQYF,TGTGCCAGCAGCTTGGGCACAGGGGAAGAGACCCAGTACTTC
TRBV19,TRBJ2-1,.,TRBD2,CASNARTSGYNEQFF,TGTGCCAGTAACGCCCGGACTAGCGGGTACAATGAGCAGTTCTTC
TRBV7-9,TRBJ2-1,few,TRBD2,CASSISGSSNEQFF,TGTGCCAGCAGCATTAGCGGGAGTTCCAATGAGCAGTTCTTC
TRBV6-1,TRBJ2-2,.,.,CASSELAGANTGELFF,TGTGCCAGCAGTGAATTGGCAGGGGCGAACACCGGGGAGCTGTTTTTT
TRBV9,TRBJ2-7,.,TRBD2,CASSPGGGEGYEQYF,TGTGCCAGCAGCCCCGGGGGGGGTGAGGGGTACGAGCAGTACTTC
TRBV5-4,TRBJ2-3,.,TRBD2,CASSPSGGAGTDTQYF,TGTGCCAGCAGCCCGAGCGGGGGGGCCGGCACAGATACGCAGTATTTT
TRBV4-3,TRBJ2-7,once,TRBD1,CASSPGQGAYEQYF,TGCGCCAGCAGCCCGGGACAGGGGGCTTACGAGCAGTACTTC
TRBV6-5,TRBJ2-7,.,TRBD1,CASSYTGGYEQYF,TGTGCCAGCAGTTACACAGGGGGCTACGAGCAGTACTTC
TRBV6-5,TRBJ1-2,.,.,CASSGGFGIYGYTF,TGTGCCAGCAGCGGGGGGTTTGGAATCTATGGCTACACCTTC
TRBV4-2,TRBJ2-1,.,.,CASSQDGREEFF,TGTGCCAGCAGCCAAGATGGCAGGGAGGAATTCTTC
TRBV27,TRBJ2-3,once,.,CASRWDSAYNVDTQYF,TGTGCCAGCAGATGGGACTCCGCCTATAATGTTGATACGCAGTATTTT
TRBV11-3,TRBJ2-7,.,TRBD1,CASSLATRGTYEQYF,TGTGCCAGCAGCTTAGCTACCAGGGGGACCTACGAGCAGTACTTC
TRBV2,TRBJ2-5,.,.,CASSEEGAETQYF,TGTGCCAGCAGTGAAGAGGGAGCTGAGACCCAGTACTTC
TRBV28,TRBJ2-2,.,TRBD1,CATARDRGRLSGTGELFF,TGTGCCACCGCCCGGGACAGGGGGAGACTTTCTGGCACCGGGGAGCTGTTTTTT
TRBV7-2,TRBJ1-5,.,.,CASSLLAGNSNQPQHF,TGTGCCAGCAGCTTATTGGCAGGGAATAGCAATCAGCCCCAGCATTTT
TRBV6-1,TRBJ1-5,.,TRBD1,CASSESAPSPSTGSNQPQHF,TGTGCCAGCAGTGAAAGCGCCCCGAGCCCCTCGACAGGGAGCAATCAGCCCCAGCATTTT
TRBV6-4,TRBJ1-2,.,TRBD1,CASSDSTGRGYTF,TGTGCCAGCAGTGACTCGACAGGGAGAGGCTACACCTTC
TRBV2,TRBJ2-7,.,TRBD1,CASSLGTGDIYEQYF,TGTGCCAGCAGTTTAGGGACAGGGGATATCTACGAGCAGTACTTC